This T cell receptor beta chain comes out of a study of blood T cell repertoires in COVID-19. Germline-derived CDR1 and CDR2 are SGHDT and YYEEEE. V lost 4 bases to trimming and J lost 4 bases, with 15 bases between them. The CDR3 is made up of 14 amino acids. TCRdb keeps only in-frame clones here, not all; method: immunoSEQ multiplex PCR. The table shows about 220,000 clones, with roughly 90% occurring only once. Participants had their cohort set by participant-reported clinical history. The sample was PBMCs or T cells enriched from blood (not recorded which). This clonotype originated in a woman in her 30s who had recovered from COVID-19. This chain uses TRBV5-6 with TRBJ2-7, with D possibly TRBD2 on 6 matching bases. CDR3 sequence: CASSGAGLHYEQYF. CDR3 nucleotides: TGTGCCAGCAGCGGGGCGGGACTTCATTACGAGCAGTACTTC.